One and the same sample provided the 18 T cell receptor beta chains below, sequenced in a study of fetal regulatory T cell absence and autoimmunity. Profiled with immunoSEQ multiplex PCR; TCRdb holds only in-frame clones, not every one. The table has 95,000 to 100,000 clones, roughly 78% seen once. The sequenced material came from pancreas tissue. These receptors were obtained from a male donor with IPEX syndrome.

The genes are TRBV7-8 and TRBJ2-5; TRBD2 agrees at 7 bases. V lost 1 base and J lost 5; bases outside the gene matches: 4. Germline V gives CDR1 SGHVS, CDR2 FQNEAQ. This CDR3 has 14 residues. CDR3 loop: CASSLDAGVETQYF. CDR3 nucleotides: TGTGCCAGCAGCTTAGATGCGGGGGTGGAGACCCAGTACTTC.

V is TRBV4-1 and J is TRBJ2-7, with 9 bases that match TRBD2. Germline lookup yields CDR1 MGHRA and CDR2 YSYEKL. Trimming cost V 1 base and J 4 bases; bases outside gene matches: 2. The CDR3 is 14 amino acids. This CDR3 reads CASSQVAGEYEQYF. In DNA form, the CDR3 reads TGCGCCAGCAGCCAAGTAGCGGGAGAGTACGAGCAGTACTTC.

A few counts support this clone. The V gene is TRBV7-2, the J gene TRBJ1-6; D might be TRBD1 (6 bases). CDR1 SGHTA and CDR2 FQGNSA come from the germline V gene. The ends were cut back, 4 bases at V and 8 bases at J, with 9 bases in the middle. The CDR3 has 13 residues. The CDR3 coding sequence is TGTGCCAGCAGCTGGGACAAGTATTCACCCCTCCACTTT. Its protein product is CASSWDKYSPLHF. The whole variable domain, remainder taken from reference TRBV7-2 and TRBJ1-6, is GAGVSQSPSNKVTEKGKDVELRCDPISGHTALYWYRQSLGQGLEFLIYFQGNSAPDKSGLPSDRFSAERTGGSVSTLTIQRTQQEDSAVYLCASSWDKYSPLHFGNGTRLTVT.

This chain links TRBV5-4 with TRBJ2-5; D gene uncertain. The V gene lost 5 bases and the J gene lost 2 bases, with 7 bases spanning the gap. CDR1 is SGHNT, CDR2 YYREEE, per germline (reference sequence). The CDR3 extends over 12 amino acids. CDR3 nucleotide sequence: TGTGCCAGCAGAGGGATGCAAGAGACCCAGTACTTC. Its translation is CASRGMQETQYF.

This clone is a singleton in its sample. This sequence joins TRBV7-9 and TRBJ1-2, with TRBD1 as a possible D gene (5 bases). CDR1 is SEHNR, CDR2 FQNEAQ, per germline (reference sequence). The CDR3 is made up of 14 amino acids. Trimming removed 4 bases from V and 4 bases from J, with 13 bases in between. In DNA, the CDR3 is TGTGCCAGCAGCTGGGGCACAGGTTCCTATGGCTACACCTTC. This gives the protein CASSWGTGSYGYTF.

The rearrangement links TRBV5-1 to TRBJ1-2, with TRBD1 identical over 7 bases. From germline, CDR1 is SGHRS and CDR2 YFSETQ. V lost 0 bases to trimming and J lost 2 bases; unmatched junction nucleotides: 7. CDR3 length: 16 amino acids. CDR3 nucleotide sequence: TGCGCCAGCAGCTTGGGACAGGGTTCACCCAACTATGGCTACACCTTC. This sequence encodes CASSLGQGSPNYGYTF.

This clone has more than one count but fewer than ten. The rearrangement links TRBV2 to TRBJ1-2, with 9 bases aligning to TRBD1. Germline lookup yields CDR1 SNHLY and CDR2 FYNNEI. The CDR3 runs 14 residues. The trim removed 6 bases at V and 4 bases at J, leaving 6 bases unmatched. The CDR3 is CASSYRGPSYGYTF. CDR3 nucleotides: TGTGCCAGCAGCTACAGGGGGCCAAGCTATGGCTACACCTTC.

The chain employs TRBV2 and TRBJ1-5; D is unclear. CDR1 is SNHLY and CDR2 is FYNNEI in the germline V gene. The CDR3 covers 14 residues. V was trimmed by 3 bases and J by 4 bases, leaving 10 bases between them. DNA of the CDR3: TGTGCCAGCAGTGAGGAGGGAGGGAATCAGCCCCAGCATTTT. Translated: CASSEEGGNQPQHF.

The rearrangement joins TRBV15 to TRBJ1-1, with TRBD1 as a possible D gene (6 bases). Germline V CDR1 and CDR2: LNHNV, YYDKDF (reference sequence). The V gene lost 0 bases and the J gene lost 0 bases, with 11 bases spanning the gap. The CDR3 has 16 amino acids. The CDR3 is CATSRDQQGMNTEAFF. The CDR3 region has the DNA TGTGCCACCAGCAGAGATCAACAGGGTATGAACACTGAAGCTTTCTTT.

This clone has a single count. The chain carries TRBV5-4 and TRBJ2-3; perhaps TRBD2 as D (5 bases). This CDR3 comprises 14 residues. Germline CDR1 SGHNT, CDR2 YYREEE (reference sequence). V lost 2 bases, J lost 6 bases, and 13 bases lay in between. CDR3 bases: TGTGCCAGCAGCTTCTCGGGATTCACGGATACGCAGTATTTT. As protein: CASSFSGFTDTQYF.

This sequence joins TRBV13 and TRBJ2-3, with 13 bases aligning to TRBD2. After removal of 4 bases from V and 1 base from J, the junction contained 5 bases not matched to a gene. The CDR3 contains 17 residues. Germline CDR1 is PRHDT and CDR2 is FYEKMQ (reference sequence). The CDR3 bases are TGTGCCAGCAGCTCCTATGGACTAGCGGGGGGCACAGATACGCAGTATTTT. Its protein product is CASSSYGLAGGTDTQYF. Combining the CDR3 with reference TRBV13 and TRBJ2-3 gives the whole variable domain AAGVIQSPRHLIKEKRETATLKCYPIPRHDTVYWYQQGPGQDPQFLISFYEKMQSDKGSIPDRFSAQQFSDYHSELNMSSLELGDSALYFCASSSYGLAGGTDTQYFGPGTRLTVL.

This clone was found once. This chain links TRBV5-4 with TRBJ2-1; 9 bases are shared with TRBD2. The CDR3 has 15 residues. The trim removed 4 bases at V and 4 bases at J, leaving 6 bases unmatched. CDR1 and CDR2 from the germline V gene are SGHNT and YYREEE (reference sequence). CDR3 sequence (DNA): TGTGCCAGCAGCGATAGGACTAGCGTGTACAATGAGCAGTTCTTC. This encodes CASSDRTSVYNEQFF.

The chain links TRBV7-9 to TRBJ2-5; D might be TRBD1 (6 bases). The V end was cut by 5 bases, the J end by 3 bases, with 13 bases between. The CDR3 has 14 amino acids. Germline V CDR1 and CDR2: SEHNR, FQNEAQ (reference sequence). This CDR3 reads CASSLWTEKETQYF. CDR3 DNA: TGTGCCAGCAGCCTCTGGACAGAGAAAGAGACCCAGTACTTC.

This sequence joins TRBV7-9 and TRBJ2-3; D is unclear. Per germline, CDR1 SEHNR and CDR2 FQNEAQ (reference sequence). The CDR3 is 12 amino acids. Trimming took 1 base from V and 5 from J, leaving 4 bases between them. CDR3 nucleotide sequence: TGTGCCAGCAGCTTAGTTGTAGATACGCAGTATTTT. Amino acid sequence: CASSLVVDTQYF. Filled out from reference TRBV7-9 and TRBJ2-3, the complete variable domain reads DTGVSQNPRHKITKRGQNVTFRCDPISEHNRLYWYRQTLGQGPEFLTYFQNEAQLEKSRLLSDRFSAERPKGSFSTLEIQRTEQGDSAMYLCASSLVVDTQYFGPGTRLTVL.

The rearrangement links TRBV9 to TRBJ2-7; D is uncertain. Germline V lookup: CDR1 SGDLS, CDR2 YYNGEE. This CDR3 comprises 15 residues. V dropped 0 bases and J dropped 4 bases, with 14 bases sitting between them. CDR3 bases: TGTGCCAGCAGCGTAGATGGAGCTAGTTCTTACGAGCAGTACTTC. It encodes CASSVDGASSYEQYF.

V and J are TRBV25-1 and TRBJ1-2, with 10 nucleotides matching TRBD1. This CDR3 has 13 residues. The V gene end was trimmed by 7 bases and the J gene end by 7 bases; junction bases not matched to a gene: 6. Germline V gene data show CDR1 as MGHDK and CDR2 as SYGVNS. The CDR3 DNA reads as TGTGCCAGCATCTCCGGGACAGGGGTTGGCTACACCTTC. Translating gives CASISGTGVGYTF.

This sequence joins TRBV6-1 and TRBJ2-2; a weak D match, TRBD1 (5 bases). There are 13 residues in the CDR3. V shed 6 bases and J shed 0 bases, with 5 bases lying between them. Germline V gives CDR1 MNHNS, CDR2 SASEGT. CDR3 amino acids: CASRDTNTGELFF. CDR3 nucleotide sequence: TGTGCCAGCAGGGACACGAACACCGGGGAGCTGTTTTTT.

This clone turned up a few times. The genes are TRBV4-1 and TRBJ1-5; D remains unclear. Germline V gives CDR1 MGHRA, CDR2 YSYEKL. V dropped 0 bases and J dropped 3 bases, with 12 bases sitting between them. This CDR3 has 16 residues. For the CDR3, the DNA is TGCGCCAGCAGCCAAGAATGGGGTTTCAACAATCAGCCCCAGCATTTT. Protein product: CASSQEWGFNNQPQHF.